This T cell receptor beta chain was captured by sequencing in a study of T cell clonality in common variable immunodeficiency. Study-wide findings and caveats: Shared TCRbeta clones were fewer between CVID subjects than controls. In common variable immunodeficiency, TCR beta chains reportedly carried fewer deletions and N-nucleotide insertions. CVID subjects had higher TCRbeta clonality than healthy controls, most marked in about a third.

Reduced serum IgG, IgA and/or IgM plus specific antibody deficiency defined CVID. Most patients and controls had Caucasian heritage. TCRdb's copy holds only in-frame clones and misses some; the assay was immunoSEQ multiplex PCR. This repertoire holds more than 13,000 clones, and none appear only once. Trimming took 7 bases from V and 7 from J; bases not matched to a gene: 4. Per the germline V gene, CDR1 is SNHLY and CDR2 is FYNNEI. The CDR3 totals 14 residues. This clone was picked up a small number of times. Its antigen is unidentified. Read sequence stops 3 residues before the CDR3 end, and the germline J gene provides the missing end.

The specimen sequenced was peripheral blood mononuclear cells. The rearrangement links TRBV2 to TRBJ2-1; 13 bases map to TRBD2. The sequence was collected from a human donor with common variable immunodeficiency. The CDR3 spells CASTRLAGGNEQFF. The CDR3 DNA, read in part, is TGTGCCAGCACAAGACTAGCGGGGGGTAATGAG.